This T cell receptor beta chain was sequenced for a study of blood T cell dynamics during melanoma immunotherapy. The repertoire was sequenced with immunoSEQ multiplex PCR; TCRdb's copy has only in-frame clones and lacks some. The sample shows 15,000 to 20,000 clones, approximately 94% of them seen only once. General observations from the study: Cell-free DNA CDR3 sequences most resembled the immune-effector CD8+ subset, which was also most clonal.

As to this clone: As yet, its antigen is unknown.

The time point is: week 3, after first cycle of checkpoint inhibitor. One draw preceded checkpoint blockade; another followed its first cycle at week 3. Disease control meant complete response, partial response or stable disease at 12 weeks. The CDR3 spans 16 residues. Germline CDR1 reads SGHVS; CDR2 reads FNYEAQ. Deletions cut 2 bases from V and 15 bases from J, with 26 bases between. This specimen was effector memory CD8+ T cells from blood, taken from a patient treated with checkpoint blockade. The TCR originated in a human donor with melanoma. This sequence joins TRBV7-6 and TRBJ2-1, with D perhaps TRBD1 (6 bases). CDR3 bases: TGTGCCAGCAGCTTAACATCCGGGACCAGTGGGGGCATGCCGTTCTTC. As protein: CASSLTSGTSGGMPFF.